This T cell receptor beta chain was documented in a study of blood T cells in healthy people across ages. Combining a sample-barcoded 5' primer with a J-beta primer mix, a second PCR ran for roughly 7 to 12 cycles. Using its own MiXCR run on the 5' RACE reads, TCRdb lists one record per CDR3 protein. Of about 570,000 distinct CDR3 sequences in the sample, roughly 28% are singletons; the top ten hold less than 20%. Germline lookup yields CDR1 SGDLS and CDR2 YYNGEE. Trimming cost V 2 bases and J 3 bases; bases outside gene matches: 1. The CDR3 runs to 15 residues. The chain joins TRBV9 to TRBJ2-1; 11 bases line up with TRBD2. Sequences were obtained from blood. This receptor was taken from a woman in her 70s in good health. The chain's CDR3 is CASSVTSGVYNEQFF. CDR3 nucleotides: TGTGCCAGCAGCGTGACTAGCGGGGTCTACAATGAGCAGTTCTTC.